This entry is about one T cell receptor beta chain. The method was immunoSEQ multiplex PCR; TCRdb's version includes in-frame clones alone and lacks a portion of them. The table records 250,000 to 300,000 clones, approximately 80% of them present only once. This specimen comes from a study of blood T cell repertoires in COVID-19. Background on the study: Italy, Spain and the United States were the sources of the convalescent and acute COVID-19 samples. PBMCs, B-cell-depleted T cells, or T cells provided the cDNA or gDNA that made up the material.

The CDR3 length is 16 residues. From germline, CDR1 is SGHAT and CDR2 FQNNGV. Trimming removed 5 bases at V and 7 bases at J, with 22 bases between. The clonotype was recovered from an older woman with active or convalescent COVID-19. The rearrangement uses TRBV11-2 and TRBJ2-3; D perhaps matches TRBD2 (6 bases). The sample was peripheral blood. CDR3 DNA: TGTGCCAGCAGCCCAGGAGGGACCCAGTTCTCTAATACGCAGTATTTT. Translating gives CASSPGGTQFSNTQYF.